This TCR beta chain was recovered during a study of blood T cell repertoires in COVID-19. Study background: Sites across the United States, Italy and Spain contributed samples from acute and convalescent COVID-19.

This clone was observed a handful of times. This CDR3 spans 17 amino acids. CDR1 is LNHDA and CDR2 is SQIVND in the germline V gene (reference sequence). Trimming pared 6 bases from V and 9 bases from J, leaving 24 bases between. How the authors handled the data: Amplification with reference gene primers provided the estimates of nucleated cell counts. Clones were read by immunoSEQ multiplex PCR, and TCRdb kept only the in-frame ones, dropping some. V, J and clone size derive from that table, while D and trimming were established from the DNA sequence. The table lists over 150,000 clones, roughly 79% of them singletons, with 26% in the top ten.

The TCR originated in a woman aged 70-85 years with acute or convalescent COVID-19. The sample consisted of peripheral blood. The V and J genes are TRBV19 and TRBJ1-6; D ambiguous. The CDR3 loop reads CASSSLTAVSGSSPLHF. CDR3 DNA sequence: TGTGCCAGTAGCTCCTTAACAGCGGTCTCGGGGAGTTCACCCCTCCACTTT. The full variable domain, rest sourced from reference TRBV19 and TRBJ1-6, is DGGITQSPKYLFRKEGQNVTLSCEQNLNHDAMYWYRQDPGQGLRLIYYSQIVNDFQKGDIAEGYSVSREKKESFPLTVTSAQKNPTAFYLCASSSLTAVSGSSPLHFGNGTRLTVT.